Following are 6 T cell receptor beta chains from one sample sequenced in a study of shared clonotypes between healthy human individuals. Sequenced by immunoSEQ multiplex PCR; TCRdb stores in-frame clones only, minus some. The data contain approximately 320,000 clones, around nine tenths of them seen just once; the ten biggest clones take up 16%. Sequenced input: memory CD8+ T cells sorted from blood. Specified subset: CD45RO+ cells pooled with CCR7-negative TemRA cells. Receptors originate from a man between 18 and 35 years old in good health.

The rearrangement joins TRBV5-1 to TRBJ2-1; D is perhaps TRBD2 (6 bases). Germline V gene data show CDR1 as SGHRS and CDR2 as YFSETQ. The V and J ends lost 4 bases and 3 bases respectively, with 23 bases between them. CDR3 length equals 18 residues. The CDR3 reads CASSGAFAGLLIYNEQFF. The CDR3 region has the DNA TGCGCCAGCAGCGGAGCTTTCGCGGGACTGCTCATCTACAATGAGCAGTTCTTC.

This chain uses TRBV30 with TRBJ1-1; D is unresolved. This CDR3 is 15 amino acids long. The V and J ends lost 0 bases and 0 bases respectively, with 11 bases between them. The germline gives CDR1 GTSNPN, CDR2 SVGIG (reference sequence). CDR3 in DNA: TGTGCCTGGAGTGTCCCCCCACGATTGAACACTGAAGCTTTCTTT. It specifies CAWSVPPRLNTEAFF.

The CDR3 DNA reads as TGTGCCAGCAGCTTGGGGGACAGGGGCGACACCGGGGAGCTGTTTTTT. Its protein product is CASSLGDRGDTGELFF. V is TRBV27 and J is TRBJ2-2; TRBD1 aligns across 10 bases. This CDR3 comprises 16 residues. Germline CDR1 and CDR2: MNHEY and SMNVEV (reference sequence). Trimming cost V 6 bases and J 3 bases; bases outside gene matches: 7.

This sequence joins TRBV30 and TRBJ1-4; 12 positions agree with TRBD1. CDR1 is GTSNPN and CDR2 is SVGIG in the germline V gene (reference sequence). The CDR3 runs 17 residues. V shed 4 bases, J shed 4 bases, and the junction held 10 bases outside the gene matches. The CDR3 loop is CAWINPGQGAVNEKLFF. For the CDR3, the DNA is TGTGCCTGGATAAATCCGGGACAGGGGGCGGTTAATGAAAAACTGTTTTTT.

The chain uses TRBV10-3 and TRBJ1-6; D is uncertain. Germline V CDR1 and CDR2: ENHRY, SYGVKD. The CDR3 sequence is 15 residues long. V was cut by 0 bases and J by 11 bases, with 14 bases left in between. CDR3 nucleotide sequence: TGTGCCATCAGTGAGTCCTGGGTCCTACTCACACCCCTCCACTTT. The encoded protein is CAISESWVLLTPLHF.

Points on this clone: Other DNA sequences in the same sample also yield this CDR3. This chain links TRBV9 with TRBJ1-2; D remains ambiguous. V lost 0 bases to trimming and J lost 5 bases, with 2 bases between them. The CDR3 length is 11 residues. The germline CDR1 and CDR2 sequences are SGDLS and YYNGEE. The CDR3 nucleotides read TGTGCCAGCAGCGTAGGTTATGGCTACACCTTC. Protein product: CASSVGYGYTF.